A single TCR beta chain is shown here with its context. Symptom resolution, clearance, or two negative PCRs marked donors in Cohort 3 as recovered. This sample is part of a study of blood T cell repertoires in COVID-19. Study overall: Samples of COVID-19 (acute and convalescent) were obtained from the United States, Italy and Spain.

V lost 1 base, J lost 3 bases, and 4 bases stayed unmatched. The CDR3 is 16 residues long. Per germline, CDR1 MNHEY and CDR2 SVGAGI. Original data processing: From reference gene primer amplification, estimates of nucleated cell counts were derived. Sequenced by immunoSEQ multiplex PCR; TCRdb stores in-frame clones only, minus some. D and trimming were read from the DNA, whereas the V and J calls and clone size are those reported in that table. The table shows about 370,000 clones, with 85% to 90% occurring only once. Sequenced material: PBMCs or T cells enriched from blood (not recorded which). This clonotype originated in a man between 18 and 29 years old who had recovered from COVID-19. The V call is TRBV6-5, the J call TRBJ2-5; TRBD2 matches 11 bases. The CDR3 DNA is TGTGCCAGCAGTTACTTAGCGGGAGGGCCCAAAGAGACCCAGTACTTC. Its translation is CASSYLAGGPKETQYF.